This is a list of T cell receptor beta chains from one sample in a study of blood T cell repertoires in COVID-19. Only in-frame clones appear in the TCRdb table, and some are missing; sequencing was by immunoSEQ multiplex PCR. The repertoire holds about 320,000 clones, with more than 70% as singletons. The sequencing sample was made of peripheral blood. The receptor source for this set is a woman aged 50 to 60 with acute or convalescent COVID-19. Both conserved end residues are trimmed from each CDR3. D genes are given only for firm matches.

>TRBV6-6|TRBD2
ASSPPLTSTETQY
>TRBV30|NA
AWTPESFYGYT
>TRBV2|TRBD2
ASRGLAGWETQY
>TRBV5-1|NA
ASSSGGETQY
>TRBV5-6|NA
ASSLTENTGELF
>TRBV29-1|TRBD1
SVDTGDSNEKLF
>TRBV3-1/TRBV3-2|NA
ASSQAGTEAF
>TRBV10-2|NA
ATSEGADYGYT
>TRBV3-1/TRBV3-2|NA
ASSQFITAYEQY
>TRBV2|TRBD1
ASSLQGDDGYT
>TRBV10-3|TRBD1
AIRPDREGSEAF
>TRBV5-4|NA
ASSLARGAGESYGYT
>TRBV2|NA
ASSETGQVNTEAF
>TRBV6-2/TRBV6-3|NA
ASSYEAGTVKFKETQY
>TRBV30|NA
AWSPTGRETQY
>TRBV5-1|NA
ASSEGPSNEQF
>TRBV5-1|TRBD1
ASSLTPGGPSNQPQH
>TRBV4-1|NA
ASSSREKGNTEAF
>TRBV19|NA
ASSIGGSQETQY
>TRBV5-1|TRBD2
ASSVEASGGSYNEQF
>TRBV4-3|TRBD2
ASSQDAPAGARNEQF
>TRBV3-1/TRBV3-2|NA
ASSYSRGGMNTEAF
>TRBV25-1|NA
ASSASTGTEAF
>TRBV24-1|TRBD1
ATSDPGQGENIQY
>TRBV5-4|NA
ASSSTGVYEQY
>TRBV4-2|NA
ASSQGDGTGKNEQF
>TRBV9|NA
ASSVGLSSGNTIY
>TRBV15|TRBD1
ATSAGTDYGYT
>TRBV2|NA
ASSDTGYGYT
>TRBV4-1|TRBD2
ASSQGPAGDIYEQY
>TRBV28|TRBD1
ASSAKTGGVEKLF
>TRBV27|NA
ASSGSFGANVLT
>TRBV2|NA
ASSEQGTNYGYT
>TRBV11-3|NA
ASSRGPGGTDTQY
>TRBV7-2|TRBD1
ASSSRTGLSWADTQY
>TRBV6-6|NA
ASSYLPGGGTEAF
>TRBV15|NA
ATSRDMDGAEAF